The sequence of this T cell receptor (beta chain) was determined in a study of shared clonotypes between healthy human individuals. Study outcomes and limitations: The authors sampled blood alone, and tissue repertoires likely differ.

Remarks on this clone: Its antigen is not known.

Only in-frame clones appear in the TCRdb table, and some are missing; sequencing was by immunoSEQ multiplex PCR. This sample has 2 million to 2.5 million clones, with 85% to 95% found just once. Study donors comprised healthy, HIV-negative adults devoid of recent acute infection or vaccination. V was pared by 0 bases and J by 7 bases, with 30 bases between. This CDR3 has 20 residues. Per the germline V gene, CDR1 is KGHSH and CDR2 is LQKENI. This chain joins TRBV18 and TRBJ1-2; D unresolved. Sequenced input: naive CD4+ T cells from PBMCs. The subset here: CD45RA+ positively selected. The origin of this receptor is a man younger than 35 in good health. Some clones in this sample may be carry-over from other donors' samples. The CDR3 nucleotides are TGTGCCAGCTCACCACCGGTTCTCGCGGGCTTACCGGTCGCTAAAGGTGGCTACACCTTC. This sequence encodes CASSPPVLAGLPVAKGGYTF. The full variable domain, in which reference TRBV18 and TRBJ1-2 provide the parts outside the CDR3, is NAGVMQNPRHLVRRRGQEARLRCSPMKGHSHVYWYRQLPEEGLKFMVYLQKENIIDESGMPKERFSAEFPKEGPSILRIQQVVRGDSAAYFCASSPPVLAGLPVAKGGYTFGSGTRLTVV.